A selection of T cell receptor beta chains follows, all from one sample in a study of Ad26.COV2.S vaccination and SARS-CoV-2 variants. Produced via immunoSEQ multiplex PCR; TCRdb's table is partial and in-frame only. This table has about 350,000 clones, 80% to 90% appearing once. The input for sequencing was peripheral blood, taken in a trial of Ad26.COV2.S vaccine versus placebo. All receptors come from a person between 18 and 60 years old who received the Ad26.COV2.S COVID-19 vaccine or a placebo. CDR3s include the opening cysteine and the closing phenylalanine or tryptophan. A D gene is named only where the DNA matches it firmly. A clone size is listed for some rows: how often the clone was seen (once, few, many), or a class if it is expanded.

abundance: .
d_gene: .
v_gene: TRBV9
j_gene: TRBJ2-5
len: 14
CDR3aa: CASSVSMDQETQYF
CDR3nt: TGTGCCAGCAGCGTATCTATGGACCAAGAGACCCAGTACTTC

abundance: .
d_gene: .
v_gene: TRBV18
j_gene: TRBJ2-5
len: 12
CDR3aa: CASSWDGETQYF
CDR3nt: TGTGCCAGCTCGTGGGACGGTGAGACCCAGTACTTC

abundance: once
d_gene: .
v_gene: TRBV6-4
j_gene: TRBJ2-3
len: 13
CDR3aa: CASSPGFGDTQYF
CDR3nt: TGTGCCAGCAGCCCAGGATTCGGAGATACGCAGTATTTT

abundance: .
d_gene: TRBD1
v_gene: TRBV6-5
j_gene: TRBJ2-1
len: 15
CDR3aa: CASSTRGQEPDEQFF
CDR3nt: TGTGCCAGCAGTACTAGGGGACAGGAACCGGATGAGCAGTTCTTC

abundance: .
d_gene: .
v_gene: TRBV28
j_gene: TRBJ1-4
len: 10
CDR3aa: CASSLKKLFF
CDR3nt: TGTGCCAGCAGTTTAAAAAAACTGTTTTTT

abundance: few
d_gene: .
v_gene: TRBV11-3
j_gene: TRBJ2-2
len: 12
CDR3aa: CASSPHTGELFF
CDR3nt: TGTGCCAGCAGCCCACACACCGGGGAGCTGTTTTTT

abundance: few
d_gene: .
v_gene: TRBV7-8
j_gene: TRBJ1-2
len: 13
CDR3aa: CASSLDTRYGYTF
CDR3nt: TGTGCCAGCAGCCTCGATACCCGCTATGGCTACACCTTC

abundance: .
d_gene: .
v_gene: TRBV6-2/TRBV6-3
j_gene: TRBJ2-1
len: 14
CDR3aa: CASSWDSSYNEQFF
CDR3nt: TGTGCCAGCAGTTGGGACTCCTCCTACAATGAGCAGTTCTTC

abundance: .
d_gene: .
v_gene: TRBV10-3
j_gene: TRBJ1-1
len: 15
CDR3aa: CAISESRVTNTEAFF
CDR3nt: TGTGCCATCAGTGAGTCCCGAGTAACGAACACTGAAGCTTTCTTT

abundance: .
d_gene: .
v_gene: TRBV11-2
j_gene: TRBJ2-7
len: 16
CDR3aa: CASSLAFLDPLHEQYF
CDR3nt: TGTGCCAGCAGCTTAGCTTTTCTAGATCCCCTCCACGAGCAGTACTTC

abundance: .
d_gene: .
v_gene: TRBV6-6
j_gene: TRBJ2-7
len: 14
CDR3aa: CASSYSRSVYEQYF
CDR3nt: TGTGCCAGCAGTTACTCGCGCTCGGTCTACGAGCAGTACTTC

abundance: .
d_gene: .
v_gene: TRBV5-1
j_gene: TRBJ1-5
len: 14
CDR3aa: CASSLVAGEEPQHF
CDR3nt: TGCGCCAGCAGCTTGGTCGCAGGCGAAGAGCCCCAGCATTTT

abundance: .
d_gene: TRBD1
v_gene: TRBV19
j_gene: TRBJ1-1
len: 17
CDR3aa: CASSIGTGGSDFTEAFF
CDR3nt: TGTGCCAGTAGTATTGGGACAGGGGGCTCAGACTTCACTGAAGCTTTCTTT

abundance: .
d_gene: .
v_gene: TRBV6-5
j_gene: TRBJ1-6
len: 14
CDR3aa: CASRRTERSWPLHF
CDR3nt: TGTGCCAGCAGGAGGACGGAACGGTCTTGGCCCCTCCACTTT

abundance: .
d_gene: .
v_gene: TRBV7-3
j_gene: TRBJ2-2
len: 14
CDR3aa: CASSSQGFTGELFF
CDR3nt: TGTGCCAGCAGCTCGCAGGGTTTCACCGGGGAGCTGTTTTTT

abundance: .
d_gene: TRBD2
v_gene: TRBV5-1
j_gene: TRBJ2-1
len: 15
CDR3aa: CASSLTSGGRNEQFF
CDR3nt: TGCGCCAGCAGCCTAACTAGCGGGGGTCGAAATGAGCAGTTCTTC

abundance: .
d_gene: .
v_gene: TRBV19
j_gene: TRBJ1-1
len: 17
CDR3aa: CASSIGLYGLRSTEAFF
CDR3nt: TGTGCCAGTAGTATAGGGTTATATGGCCTGCGGAGCACTGAAGCTTTCTTT

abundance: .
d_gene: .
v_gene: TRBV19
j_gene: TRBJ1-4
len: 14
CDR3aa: CASNAGESNEKLFF
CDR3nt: TGTGCCAGCAACGCAGGGGAGTCTAATGAAAAACTGTTTTTT

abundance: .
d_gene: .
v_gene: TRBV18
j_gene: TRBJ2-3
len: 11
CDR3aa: CASSLSDTQYF
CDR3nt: TGTGCCAGCTCACTGTCAGATACGCAGTATTTT

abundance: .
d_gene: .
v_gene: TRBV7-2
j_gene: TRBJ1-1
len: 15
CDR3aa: CASSAPDRPNTEAFF
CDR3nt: TGTGCCAGCAGCGCACCAGACAGGCCGAACACTGAAGCTTTCTTT

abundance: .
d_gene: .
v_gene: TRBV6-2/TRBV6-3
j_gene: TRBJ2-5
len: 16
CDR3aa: CASSYRQIHLQETQYF
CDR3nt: TGTGCCAGCAGTTACAGGCAGATCCACCTCCAAGAGACCCAGTACTTC

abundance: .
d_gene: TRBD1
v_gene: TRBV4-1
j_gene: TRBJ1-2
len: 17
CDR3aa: CASSPRDRGPQREGYTF
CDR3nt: TGCGCCAGCAGCCCCCGGGACAGGGGGCCGCAGAGGGAGGGCTACACCTTC

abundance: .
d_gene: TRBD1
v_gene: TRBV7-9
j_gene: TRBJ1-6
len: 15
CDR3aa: CASSPPTGENSPLHF
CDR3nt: TGTGCCAGCAGCCCCCCCACAGGGGAAAATTCACCCCTCCACTTT

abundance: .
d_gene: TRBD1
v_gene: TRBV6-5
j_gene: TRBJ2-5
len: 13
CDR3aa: CASSRDREETQYF
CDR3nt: TGTGCCAGCAGTCGGGACAGGGAAGAGACCCAGTACTTC

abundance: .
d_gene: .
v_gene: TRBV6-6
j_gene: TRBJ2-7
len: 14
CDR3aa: CASKGDSSSYEQYF
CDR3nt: TGTGCCAGCAAGGGGGACTCCTCGTCCTACGAGCAGTACTTC

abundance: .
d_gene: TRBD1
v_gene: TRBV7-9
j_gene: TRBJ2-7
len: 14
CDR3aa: CACSRGQGADEQYF
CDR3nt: TGTGCCTGCTCAAGAGGACAGGGGGCGGACGAGCAGTACTTC

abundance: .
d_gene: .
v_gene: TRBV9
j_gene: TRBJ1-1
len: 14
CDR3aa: CASSVAGMNTEAFF
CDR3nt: TGTGCCAGCAGCGTAGCGGGAATGAACACTGAAGCTTTCTTT

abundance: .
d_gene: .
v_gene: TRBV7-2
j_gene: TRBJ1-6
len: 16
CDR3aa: CASSLSMVGDGAPLHF
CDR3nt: TGTGCCAGCAGCTTAAGCATGGTAGGGGACGGGGCACCCCTCCACTTT

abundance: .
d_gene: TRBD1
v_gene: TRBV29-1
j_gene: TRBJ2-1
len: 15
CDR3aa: CSVETGTGSYNEQFF
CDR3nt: TGCAGCGTTGAAACCGGGACAGGGTCCTACAATGAGCAGTTCTTC

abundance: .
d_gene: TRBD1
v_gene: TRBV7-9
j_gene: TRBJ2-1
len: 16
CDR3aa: CASSLAGQRLYNEQFF
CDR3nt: TGTGCCAGCAGCTTAGCGGGACAGCGACTTTACAATGAGCAGTTCTTC

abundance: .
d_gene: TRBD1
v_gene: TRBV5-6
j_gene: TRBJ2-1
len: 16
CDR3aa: CASSLGTGALRGEQFF
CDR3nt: TGTGCCAGCAGCTTGGGGACAGGGGCTCTTCGGGGTGAGCAGTTCTTC

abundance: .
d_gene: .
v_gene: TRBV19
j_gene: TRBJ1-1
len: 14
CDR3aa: CASRADAANTEAFF
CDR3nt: TGTGCCAGTAGGGCGGACGCCGCTAACACTGAAGCTTTCTTT

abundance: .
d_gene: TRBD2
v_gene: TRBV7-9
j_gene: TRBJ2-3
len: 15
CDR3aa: CASSLRSGGSDTQYF
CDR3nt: TGTGCCAGCAGCTTACGAAGCGGGGGTTCAGATACGCAGTATTTT

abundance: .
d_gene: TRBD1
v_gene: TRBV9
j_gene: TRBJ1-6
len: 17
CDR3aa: CASSVAGRTGYNSPLHF
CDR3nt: TGTGCCAGCAGCGTAGCTGGTAGGACAGGGTATAATTCACCCCTCCACTTT

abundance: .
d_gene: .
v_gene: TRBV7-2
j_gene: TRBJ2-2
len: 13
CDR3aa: CASSFGNTGELFF
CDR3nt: TGTGCCAGCAGCTTTGGTAACACCGGGGAGCTGTTTTTT

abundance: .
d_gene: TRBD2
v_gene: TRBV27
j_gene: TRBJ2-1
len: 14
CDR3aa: CASRTSGRAGEQFF
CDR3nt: TGTGCCAGCAGGACTAGCGGGAGGGCCGGTGAGCAGTTCTTC

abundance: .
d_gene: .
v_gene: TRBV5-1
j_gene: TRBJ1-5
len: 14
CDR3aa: CASSYGEGGQPQHF
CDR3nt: TGCGCCAGCAGCTACGGGGAGGGAGGACAGCCCCAGCATTTT

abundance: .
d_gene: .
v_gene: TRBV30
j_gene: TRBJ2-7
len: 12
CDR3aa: CAWSDTSYEQYF
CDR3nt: TGTGCCTGGAGTGACACCAGCTACGAGCAGTACTTC

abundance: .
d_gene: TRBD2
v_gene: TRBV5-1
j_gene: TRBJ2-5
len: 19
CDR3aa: CASSLEGSGETEYQETQYF
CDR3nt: TGCGCCAGCAGCTTGGAAGGTAGCGGGGAGACCGAATACCAAGAGACCCAGTACTTC

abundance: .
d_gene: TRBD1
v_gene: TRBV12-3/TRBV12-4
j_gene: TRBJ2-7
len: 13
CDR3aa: CASSPGQDYEQYF
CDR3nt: TGTGCCAGCAGTCCGGGACAGGACTACGAGCAGTACTTC

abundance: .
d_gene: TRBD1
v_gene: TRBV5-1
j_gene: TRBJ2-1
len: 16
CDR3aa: CASSLALRDRDHEQFF
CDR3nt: TGCGCCAGCAGCTTGGCCCTCCGGGACAGGGACCATGAGCAGTTCTTC

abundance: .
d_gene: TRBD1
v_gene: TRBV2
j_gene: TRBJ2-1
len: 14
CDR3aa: CASIRDRDRGEQFF
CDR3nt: TGTGCCAGCATAAGGGACAGGGATAGAGGTGAGCAGTTCTTC

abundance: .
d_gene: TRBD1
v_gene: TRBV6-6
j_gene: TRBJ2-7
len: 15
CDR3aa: CASSYPGQTSYEQYF
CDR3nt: TGTGCCAGCAGTTACCCGGGACAGACTTCCTACGAGCAGTACTTC